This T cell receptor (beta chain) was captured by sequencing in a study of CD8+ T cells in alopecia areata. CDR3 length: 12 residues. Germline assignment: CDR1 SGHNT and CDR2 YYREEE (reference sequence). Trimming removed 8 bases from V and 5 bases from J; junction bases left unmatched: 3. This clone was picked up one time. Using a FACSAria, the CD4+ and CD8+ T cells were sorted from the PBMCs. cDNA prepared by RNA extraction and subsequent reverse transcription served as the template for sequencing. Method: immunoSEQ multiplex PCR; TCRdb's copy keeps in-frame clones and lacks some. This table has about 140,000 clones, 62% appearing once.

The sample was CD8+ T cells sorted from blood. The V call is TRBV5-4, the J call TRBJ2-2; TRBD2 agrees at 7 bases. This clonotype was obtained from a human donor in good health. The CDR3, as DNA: TGTGCCAGGAGCGGGGATACCGGGGAGCTGTTTTTT. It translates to CARSGDTGELFF.